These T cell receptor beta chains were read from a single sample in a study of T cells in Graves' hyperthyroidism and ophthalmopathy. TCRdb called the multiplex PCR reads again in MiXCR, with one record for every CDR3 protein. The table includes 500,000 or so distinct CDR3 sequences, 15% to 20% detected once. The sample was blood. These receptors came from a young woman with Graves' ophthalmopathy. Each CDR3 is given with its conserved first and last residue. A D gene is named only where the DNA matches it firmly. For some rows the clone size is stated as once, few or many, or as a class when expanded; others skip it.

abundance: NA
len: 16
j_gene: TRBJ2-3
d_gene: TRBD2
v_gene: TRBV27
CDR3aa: CASSPLAGGLTDTQYF
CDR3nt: TGTGCCAGCAGCCCCTTAGCGGGAGGGCTGACAGATACGCAGTATTTT

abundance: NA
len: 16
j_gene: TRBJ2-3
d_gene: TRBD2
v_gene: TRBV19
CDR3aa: CASSLSLAEGTDTQYF
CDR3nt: TGTGCCAGTAGTCTCTCCCTAGCGGAGGGGACAGATACGCAGTATTTT

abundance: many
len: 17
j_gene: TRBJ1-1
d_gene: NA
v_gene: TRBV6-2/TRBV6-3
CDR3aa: CASSYSKGREENTEAFF
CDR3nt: TGTGCCAGCAGTTACTCGAAGGGGAGGGAAGAGAACACTGAAGCTTTCTTT

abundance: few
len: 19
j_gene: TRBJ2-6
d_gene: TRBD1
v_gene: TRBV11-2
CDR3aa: CASSSPRDRGPSGANVLTF
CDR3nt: TGTGCCAGCAGCTCTCCCCGGGACAGGGGGCCCTCTGGGGCCAACGTCCTGACTTTC

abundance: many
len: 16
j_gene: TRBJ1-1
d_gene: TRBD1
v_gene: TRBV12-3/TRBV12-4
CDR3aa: CASSSTTGVVNTEAFF
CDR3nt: TGTGCCAGCAGCTCAACGACAGGGGTGGTGAACACTGAAGCTTTCTTT

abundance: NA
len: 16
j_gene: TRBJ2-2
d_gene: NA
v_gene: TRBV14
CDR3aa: CASSQDLQGWSGELFF
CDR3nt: TGTGCCAGCAGCCAAGATTTACAGGGTTGGTCCGGGGAGCTGTTTTTT

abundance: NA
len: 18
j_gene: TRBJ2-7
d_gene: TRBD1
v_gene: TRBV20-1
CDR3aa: CSARDFGGNGTDSYEQYF
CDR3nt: TGCAGTGCTAGAGACTTTGGGGGTAATGGGACAGACTCCTACGAGCAGTACTTC

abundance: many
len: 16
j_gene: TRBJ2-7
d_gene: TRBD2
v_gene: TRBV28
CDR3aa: CASSPSSGEAPYEQYF
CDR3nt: TGTGCCAGCAGCCCCTCTAGCGGGGAGGCTCCCTACGAGCAGTACTTC

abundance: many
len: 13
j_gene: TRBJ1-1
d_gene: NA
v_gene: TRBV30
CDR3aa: CAWSRATNTEAFF
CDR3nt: TGTGCCTGGAGTCGGGCAACGAACACTGAAGCTTTCTTT

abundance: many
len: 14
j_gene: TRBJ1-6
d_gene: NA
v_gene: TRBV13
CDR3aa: CASSLEGKSSPLHF
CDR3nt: TGTGCCAGCAGCTTAGAAGGGAAAAGTTCACCCCTCCACTTT

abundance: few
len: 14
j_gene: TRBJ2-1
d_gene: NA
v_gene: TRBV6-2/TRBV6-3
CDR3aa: CASRGGTLHNEQFF
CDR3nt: TGTGCCAGCCGAGGAGGCACCCTCCACAATGAGCAGTTCTTC

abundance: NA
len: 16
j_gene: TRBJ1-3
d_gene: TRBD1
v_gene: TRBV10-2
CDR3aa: CASTLNDRASGNTIYF
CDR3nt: TGCGCCAGCACCCTTAATGACAGGGCCTCTGGAAACACCATATATTTT

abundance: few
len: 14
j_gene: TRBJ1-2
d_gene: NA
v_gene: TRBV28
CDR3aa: CASSIGAANYGYTF
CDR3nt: TGTGCCAGCAGTATCGGGGCAGCAAACTATGGCTACACCTTC

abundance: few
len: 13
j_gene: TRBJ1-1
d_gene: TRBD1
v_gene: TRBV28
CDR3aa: CASSHTGDTEAFF
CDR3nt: TGTGCCAGCAGTCATACAGGGGACACTGAAGCTTTCTTT

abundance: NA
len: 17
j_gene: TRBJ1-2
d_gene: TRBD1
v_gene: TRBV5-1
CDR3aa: CASRPPPGQAIFDGYTF
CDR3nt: TGCGCCAGCAGGCCCCCGCCGGGACAGGCTATTTTTGATGGCTACACCTTC

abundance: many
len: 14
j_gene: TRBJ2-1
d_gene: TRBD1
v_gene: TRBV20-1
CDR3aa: CSAIDRVSYNEQFF
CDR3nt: TGCAGTGCAATCGACAGGGTCTCCTACAATGAGCAGTTCTTC

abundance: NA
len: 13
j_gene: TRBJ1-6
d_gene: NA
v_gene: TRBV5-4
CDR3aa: CASSGQGNPPLHF
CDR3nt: TGTGCCAGCAGCGGCCAGGGGAATCCACCCCTCCACTTT

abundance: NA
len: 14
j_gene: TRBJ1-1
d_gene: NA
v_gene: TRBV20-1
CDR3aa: CSARADRYNTEAFF
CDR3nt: TGCAGTGCTAGAGCTGACAGGTATAACACTGAAGCTTTCTTT

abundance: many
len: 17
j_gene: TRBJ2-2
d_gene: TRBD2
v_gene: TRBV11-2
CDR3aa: CASSLPAGDLNTGELFF
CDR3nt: TGTGCCAGCAGCTTACCAGCGGGAGACCTGAACACCGGGGAGCTGTTTTTT

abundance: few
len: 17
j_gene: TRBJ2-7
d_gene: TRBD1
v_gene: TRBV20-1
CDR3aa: CSARDRDRGEITYEQYF
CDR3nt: TGCAGTGCTAGAGATCGGGACAGGGGGGAGATTACCTACGAGCAGTACTTC

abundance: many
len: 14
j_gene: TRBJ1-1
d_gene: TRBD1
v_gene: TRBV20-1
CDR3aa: CSATPGQRLGEAFF
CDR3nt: TGCAGTGCTACCCCGGGACAGCGTCTGGGTGAAGCTTTCTTT

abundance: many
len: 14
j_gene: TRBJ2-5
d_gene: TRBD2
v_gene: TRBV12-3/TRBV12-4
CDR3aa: CASSPPGRDETQYF
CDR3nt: TGTGCCAGCAGTCCCCCCGGGAGGGATGAGACCCAGTACTTC

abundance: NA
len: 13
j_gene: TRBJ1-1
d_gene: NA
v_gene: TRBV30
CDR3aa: CAWGKSVNTEAFF
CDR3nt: TGTGCCTGGGGAAAATCGGTGAACACTGAAGCTTTCTTT

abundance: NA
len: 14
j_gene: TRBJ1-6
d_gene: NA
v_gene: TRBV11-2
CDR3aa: CPSSLKWLPTPLHF
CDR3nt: TGTCCCAGCAGCCTAAAGTGGCTGCCGACACCCCTCCACTTT

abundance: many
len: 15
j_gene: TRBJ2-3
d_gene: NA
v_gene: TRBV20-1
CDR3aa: CSAPRRSVVTDTQYF
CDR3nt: TGCAGTGCCCCCCGTAGAAGCGTGGTAACAGATACGCAGTATTTT

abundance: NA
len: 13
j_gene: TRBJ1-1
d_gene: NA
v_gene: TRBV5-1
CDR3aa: CASSNKRNTEAFF
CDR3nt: TGCGCCAGCAGCAACAAGAGGAACACTGAAGCTTTCTTT

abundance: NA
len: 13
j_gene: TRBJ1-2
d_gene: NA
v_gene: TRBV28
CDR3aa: CASSLYPSYGYTF
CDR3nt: TGTGCCAGCAGTTTATACCCCTCCTATGGCTACACCTTC

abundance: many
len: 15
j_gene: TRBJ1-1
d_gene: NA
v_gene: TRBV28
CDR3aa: CASSPVRAGFTEAFF
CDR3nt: TGTGCCAGCAGTCCCGTCCGGGCAGGGTTCACTGAAGCTTTCTTT

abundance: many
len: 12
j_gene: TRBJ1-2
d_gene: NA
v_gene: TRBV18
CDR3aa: CASSPGGRGYTF
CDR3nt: TGTGCCAGCTCACCCGGGGGGAGAGGCTACACCTTC

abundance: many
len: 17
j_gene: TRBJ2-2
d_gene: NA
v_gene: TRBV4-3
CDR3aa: CASSQDAGTGNTGELFF
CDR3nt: TGCGCCAGCAGCCAAGATGCGGGAACGGGGAACACCGGGGAGCTGTTTTTT

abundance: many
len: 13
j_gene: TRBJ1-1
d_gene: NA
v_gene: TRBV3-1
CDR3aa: CASRQGHVSEAFF
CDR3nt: TGTGCCAGCAGACAGGGTCATGTATCTGAAGCTTTCTTT

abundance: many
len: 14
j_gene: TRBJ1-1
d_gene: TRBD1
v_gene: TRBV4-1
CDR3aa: CASSHRGGSTEAFF
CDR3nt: TGCGCCAGCAGCCACAGGGGGGGAAGCACTGAAGCTTTCTTT

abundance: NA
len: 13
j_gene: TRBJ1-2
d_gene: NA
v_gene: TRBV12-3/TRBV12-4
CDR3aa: CASSLGTAKGYTF
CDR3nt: TGTGCCAGCAGTCTAGGGACCGCGAAAGGCTACACCTTC

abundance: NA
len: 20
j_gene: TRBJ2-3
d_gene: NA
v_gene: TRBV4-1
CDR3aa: CASSLLWLARVKTSTDTQYF
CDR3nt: TGCGCCAGCAGCCTCCTCTGGCTAGCGAGAGTAAAGACTAGCACAGATACGCAGTATTTT

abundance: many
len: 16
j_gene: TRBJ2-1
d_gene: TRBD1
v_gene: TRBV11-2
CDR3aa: CASTPAARGPYNEQFF
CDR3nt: TGTGCCAGCACCCCCGCAGCGAGGGGGCCTTACAATGAGCAGTTCTTC

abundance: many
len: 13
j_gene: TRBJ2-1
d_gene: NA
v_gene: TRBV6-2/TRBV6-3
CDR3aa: CAIRGSSYNEQFF
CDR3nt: TGTGCCATCCGAGGGAGCTCCTACAATGAGCAGTTCTTC

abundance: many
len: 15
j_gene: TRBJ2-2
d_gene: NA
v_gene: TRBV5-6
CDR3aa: CASSLRQRNTGELFF
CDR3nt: TGTGCCAGCAGCTTAAGACAGCGGAACACCGGGGAGCTGTTTTTT

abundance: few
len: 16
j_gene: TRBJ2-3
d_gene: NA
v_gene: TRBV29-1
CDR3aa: CSVEPGPTGSADTQYF
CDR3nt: TGCAGCGTTGAGCCGGGGCCTACAGGGAGCGCAGATACGCAGTATTTT

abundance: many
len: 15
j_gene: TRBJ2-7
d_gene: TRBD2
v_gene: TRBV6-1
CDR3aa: CASSEAMAGGVEQYF
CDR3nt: TGTGCCAGCAGTGAAGCGATGGCGGGGGGAGTCGAGCAGTACTTC

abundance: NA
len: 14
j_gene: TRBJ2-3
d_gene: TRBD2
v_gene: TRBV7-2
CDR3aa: CASSLGTRSDTQYF
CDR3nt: TGTGCCAGCAGCTTAGGGACTAGGTCAGATACGCAGTATTTT

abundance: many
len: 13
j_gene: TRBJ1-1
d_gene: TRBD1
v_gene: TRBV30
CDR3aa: CAWSVGTGTEAFF
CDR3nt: TGTGCCTGGAGTGTAGGGACAGGCACTGAAGCTTTCTTT

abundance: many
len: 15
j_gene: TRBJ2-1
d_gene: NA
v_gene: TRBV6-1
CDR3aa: CASSPFWATYNEQFF
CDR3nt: TGTGCCAGCAGTCCCTTTTGGGCGACCTACAATGAGCAGTTCTTC

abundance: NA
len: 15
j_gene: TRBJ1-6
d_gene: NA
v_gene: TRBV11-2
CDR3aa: CASSLVPGSGSPLHF
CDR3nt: TGTGCCAGCAGCTTAGTCCCCGGGTCTGGGTCACCCCTCCACTTT